Listed here are 26 T cell receptor beta chains from one sample, sequenced in a study of identical twins. MiXCR was run by TCRdb on the 5' RACE reads, yielding one entry per CDR3 protein. This table has about 460,000 distinct CDR3 sequences, 12% to 15% appearing once. A further study also used this sample, focusing on yellow fever vaccine responses in identical twins.

Sequencing used CD4+ T cells sorted from blood. The source is a woman between 18 and 29 years old in good health.

The V gene is TRBV20-1, the J gene TRBJ2-3; a possible D gene is TRBD2 (6 bases). Germline V gene sequence: CDR1 DFQATT, CDR2 SNEGSKA (reference sequence). With 5 bases removed from V and 1 base from J, the gap between germline ends came to 13 bases. This CDR3 spans 14 amino acids. For the CDR3, the DNA is TGCAGTGCTCTAATACCGGGGGGCACAGATACGCAGTATTTT. It yields the protein CSALIPGGTDTQYF.

This clonotype was recorded a few times. The chain joins TRBV7-2 to TRBJ2-7; D may be TRBD1 (5 bases). The CDR3 sequence is 14 residues long. Per the germline V gene, CDR1 is SGHTA and CDR2 is FQGNSA. V was trimmed by 2 bases and J by 2 bases, leaving 10 bases between them. CDR3 region: CASSLSTDTYEQYF. The CDR3 bases are TGTGCCAGCAGCTTATCTACGGACACCTACGAGCAGTACTTC. Based on the CDR3 plus reference TRBV7-2 and TRBJ2-7, the full variable domain is GAGVSQSPSNKVTEKGKDVELRCDPISGHTALYWYRQSLGQGLEFLIYFQGNSAPDKSGLPSDRFSAERTGGSVSTLTIQRTQQEDSAVYLCASSLSTDTYEQYFGPGTRLTVT.

This clonotype was counted a few times. The chain links TRBV7-2 to TRBJ1-6, with 7 bases that match TRBD1. V trimming: 5 bases; J trimming: 9 bases; junction bases outside the gene matches: 10. The length of the CDR3 is 15 residues. Germline V gene lookup returns CDR1 SGHTA and CDR2 FQGNSA. The CDR3 loop reads CASSREQGLTSPLHF. The CDR3 nucleotides are TGTGCCAGCAGCCGAGAACAGGGGTTGACTTCACCCCTCCACTTT. The full variable domain, with the rest looked up from reference TRBV7-2 and TRBJ1-6, is GAGVSQSPSNKVTEKGKDVELRCDPISGHTALYWYRQSLGQGLEFLIYFQGNSAPDKSGLPSDRFSAERTGGSVSTLTIQRTQQEDSAVYLCASSREQGLTSPLHFGNGTRLTVT.

This clonotype was counted between two and nine times. Written as DNA, the CDR3 is TGTGCCAGCAGCCGCCGGGGGGGCGACAATGAGCAGTTCTTC. Translated, it gives CASSRRGGDNEQFF. J is TRBJ2-1 and V is TRBV11-2; TRBD2 matches at 8 bases. Germline loops: CDR1 SGHAT, CDR2 FQNNGV. Trimming took 5 bases from V and 5 from J; bases not matched to a gene: 5. The CDR3 is 14 residues long.

This clonotype showed up just a few times. This chain uses TRBV6-5 with TRBJ2-7; tentative D call: TRBD2 (5 bases). The CDR3 has 14 amino acids. V lost 0 bases to trimming and J lost 6 bases, with 12 bases between them. Germline values: CDR1 MNHEY, CDR2 SVGAGI. The CDR3 bases are TGTGCCAGCAGTTACTCGGGCGTTCGGGGCGAGCAGTACTTC. This sequence encodes CASSYSGVRGEQYF.

The chain combines TRBV7-9 with TRBJ2-3; D gene unclear. Germline V gene data show CDR1 as SEHNR and CDR2 as FQNEAQ (reference sequence). This CDR3 is built from 15 residues. V was cut by 0 bases and J by 0 bases, with 7 bases left in between. CDR3 sequence (DNA): TGTGCCAGCAGCTTAGCTCTGCCTAGCACAGATACGCAGTATTTT. It is translated as CASSLALPSTDTQYF.

This sequence joins TRBV28 and TRBJ2-7, with 10 bases matching TRBD1. Germline CDR1 and CDR2: MDHEN and SYDVKM. V dropped 7 bases and J dropped 2; count of bases not matched to a gene: 11. The CDR3 length is 16 residues. The CDR3 loop reads CASTVPGQGRAYEQYF. In nucleotides, the CDR3 is TGTGCCAGCACAGTCCCGGGACAGGGGAGGGCCTACGAGCAGTACTTC.

The J gene is TRBJ1-6, the V gene TRBV20-1; the match to TRBD1 covers 8 bases. J gave up 10 bases and V 5 bases, and 4 bases lay outside the gene matches. CDR3 length: 12 amino acids. The germline V gene has CDR1 DFQATT and CDR2 SNEGSKA (reference sequence). The CDR3: CSARQGLSPLHF. For the CDR3, the DNA is TGCAGTGCTCGACAGGGGCTATCACCCCTCCACTTT.

V usage is TRBV7-3 and J usage is TRBJ2-2; TRBD1 might be the D (6 bases). The CDR3 extends over 16 amino acids. V was pared by 1 base and J by 3 bases, with 12 bases between. The germline V gene encodes CDR1 SGHTA and CDR2 FQGTGA. The CDR3 coding sequence is TGTGCCAGCAGCTTAATGGGGCAGGGGTACACCGGGGAGCTGTTTTTT. It yields the protein CASSLMGQGYTGELFF.

This clonotype was observed a handful of times. This chain joins TRBV6-1 and TRBJ2-1; tentatively, D is TRBD1 (5 bases). V was trimmed by 2 bases and J by 7 bases, leaving 9 bases between them. Germline CDR1 is MNHNS and CDR2 is SASEGT. The CDR3 runs to 13 residues. CDR3 in DNA: TGTGCCAGCAGTGAACTGGGGCGGAATGAGCAGTTCTTC. It codes for CASSELGRNEQFF.

This clonotype has a count of ten or more. The rearrangement uses TRBV12-3 or TRBV12-4 and TRBJ2-1, with D possibly being TRBD2 (6 bases). Trimming left V 6 bases short and J 4 bases short, with 7 bases between. The CDR3 is 12 residues long. The DNA of the CDR3 is TGTGCCAGCAGCGGAGGGTACAATGAGCAGTTCTTC. Protein product: CASSGGYNEQFF.

This sequence joins TRBV2 and TRBJ2-1; 15 bases map to TRBD2. The length of the CDR3 is 16 residues. After removal of 7 bases from V and 9 bases from J, the junction contained 10 bases not matched to a gene. CDR1 is SNHLY and CDR2 is FYNNEI in the germline V gene. The CDR3 reads CASKPGLAGGSGEQFF. The CDR3 DNA reads as TGTGCCAGCAAACCGGGACTAGCGGGGGGCAGCGGTGAGCAGTTCTTC.

J is TRBJ2-3 and V is TRBV3-1; TRBD2 might be the D (7 bases). V was trimmed by 1 base and J by 0 bases, leaving 17 bases between them. This CDR3 comprises 18 residues. The germline V gene has CDR1 LGHDT and CDR2 YNNKEL (reference sequence). The CDR3 region has the DNA TGTGCCAGCAGCCAAGGGACTTGGGGGCGGGGGAGCACAGATACGCAGTATTTT. Translation: CASSQGTWGRGSTDTQYF.

The rearrangement uses TRBV12-3 or TRBV12-4 and TRBJ2-4; D perhaps matches TRBD1 (7 bases). CDR3 length equals 17 residues. Trimming removed 3 bases from V and 4 bases from J, with 19 bases in between. The DNA of the CDR3 is TGTGCCAGCAGTTTTGGCGGGGACAGAAGCTCAAAAAACATTCAGTACTTC. Protein product: CASSFGGDRSSKNIQYF.

This clonotype appeared once. The chain is built from TRBV23-1 and TRBJ2-7, with D perhaps matching TRBD1 (6 bases). TRBV23-1 counts as an open reading frame of uncertain function. V lost 3 bases and J 4 bases, leaving 19 bases between the germline ends. This CDR3 comprises 16 residues. The CDR3 DNA reads as TGCGCCAGCAGTCACCGCGTCAGGGACAAACTTTACGAGCAGTACTTC. It specifies CASSHRVRDKLYEQYF.

This clonotype showed up many times. The rearrangement joins TRBV5-1 to TRBJ1-2; 7 positions agree with TRBD1. The CDR3 is 17 amino acids. Germline CDR1 SGHRS, CDR2 YFSETQ. The V and J ends lost 1 base and 2 bases, in that order; junction bases with no gene match: 11. The CDR3 DNA is TGCGCCAGCAGCTTGAATTATCCGGGACAGTGGAACTATGGCTACACCTTC. This codes for CASSLNYPGQWNYGYTF.

V and J are TRBV9 and TRBJ2-1, with D hard to call. Germline-derived CDR1 and CDR2 are SGDLS and YYNGEE. Trimming cost V 0 bases and J 7 bases, with 8 bases left between them. CDR3 length equals 13 residues. This CDR3 is CASSVGGRNEQFF. CDR3 bases: TGTGCCAGCAGCGTAGGTGGTCGGAATGAGCAGTTCTTC.

This clonotype was seen at least ten times. The chain links TRBV5-1 to TRBJ1-1, with 8 bases identical to TRBD1. V shed 4 bases, J shed 2 bases, and the junction held 4 bases outside the gene matches. CDR1 and CDR2 from the germline V gene are SGHRS and YFSETQ. This CDR3 contains 14 residues. As DNA, the CDR3 is TGCGCCAGCAGCCGAGACAGGGGTAACACTGAAGCTTTCTTT. Translation: CASSRDRGNTEAFF.

This clonotype occurred a few times. The chain joins TRBV11-2 to TRBJ2-2; no definite D call. The CDR3 spans 15 residues. The V end was cut by 7 bases, the J end by 0 bases, with 12 bases between. CDR1 and CDR2 from the germline V gene are SGHAT and FQNNGV. The CDR3 DNA sequence: TGTGCCAGCACTCGCGGCCTGGCGAACACCGGGGAGCTGTTTTTT. Amino acids: CASTRGLANTGELFF.

At least ten counts were recorded for this clonotype. This sequence joins TRBV29-1 and TRBJ2-3; a weak D match, TRBD2 (5 bases). Per the germline V gene, CDR1 is SQVTM and CDR2 is ANQGSEA. The germline V and J ends were trimmed by 2 bases and 3 bases, with 6 bases remaining between them. CDR3 length equals 12 residues. CDR3: CSVERGTDTQYF. Written as DNA, the CDR3 is TGCAGCGTTGAAAGAGGGACAGATACGCAGTATTTT.

On this clonotype itself: Likely a read error: the CDR3 ends without its conserved phenylalanine or tryptophan. The rearrangement links TRBV5-6 to TRBJ2-2, with TRBD2 as a possible D gene (6 bases). This CDR3 has 14 amino acids. Germline V CDR1 and CDR2: SGHDT, YYEEEE. The CDR3 here is CAIGPGLNSGELFC. The CDR3 DNA is TGTGCCATCGGCCCGGGACTGAACTCCGGGGAGCTGTTTTGT.

This clonotype was recorded at least ten times. The chain employs TRBV11-2 and TRBJ2-3; TRBD2 aligns across 7 bases. The CDR3 has 17 residues. With 5 bases clipped from V and 6 bases from J, the junction kept 17 bases outside the gene matches. Germline V CDR1 and CDR2: SGHAT, FQNNGV. The DNA of the CDR3 is TGTGCCAGCAGCCTACTCCCACCAAGCGGGGTGGGGGATACGCAGTATTTT. Protein sequence: CASSLLPPSGVGDTQYF.

This clonotype was observed a handful of times. The chain links TRBV28 to TRBJ1-2; TRBD1 aligns across 9 bases. This CDR3 spans 16 amino acids. The V segment lost 1 base and the J segment 2 bases; nucleotides outside the gene matches: 5. Looked up from germline, CDR1 is MDHEN and CDR2 is SYDVKM. The DNA of the CDR3 is TGTGCCAGCAGTTTATTCCCGGGACAGGGCAACTATGGCTACACCTTC. This gives the protein CASSLFPGQGNYGYTF.

CDR3 bases: TGCAGCATGGCCCCCGGCAATACGCAGTATTTT. Translating it yields CSMAPGNTQYF. The rearrangement joins TRBV29-1 to TRBJ2-3; D not resolved. The CDR3 is 11 residues long. Trimming took off 8 bases at V and 7 bases at J, with 13 bases between the two ends. Per the germline V gene, CDR1 is SQVTM and CDR2 is ANQGSEA.

This clonotype was counted a few times. J is TRBJ2-7 and V is TRBV6-5; 7 positions agree with TRBD2. The CDR3 length is 15 residues. V was pared by 0 bases and J by 2 bases, with 4 bases of the junction left unmatched. Germline V gene lookup returns CDR1 MNHEY and CDR2 SVGAGI. The CDR3, as DNA: TGTGCCAGCAGTTACTCGGGTGCGGGGGCCTACGAGCAGTACTTC. Its translation: CASSYSGAGAYEQYF.

This clonotype has a handful of counts. CDR3 coding DNA: TGTGCCACCAGCAGACAGGTCGGCTACGAGCAGTACTTC. Its translation is CATSRQVGYEQYF. The rearrangement links TRBV15 to TRBJ2-7, with unresolved D. This CDR3 has 13 amino acids. Looked up from germline, CDR1 is LNHNV and CDR2 is YYDKDF (reference sequence). V lost 2 bases and J lost 3, with 8 bases in between.